This T cell receptor (beta chain) derives from a study of identical twins. General observations from the study: Twin pairs' shared out-of-frame alpha sequences were enriched in low generation probability. Zero-insertion findings could be partly confounded by invariant cells (MAIT and iNKT cells). There were fewer insertions in abundant cord blood beta clonotypes, but memory repertoires showed no such pattern.

Concerning this clonotype itself: Antigen: not known.

Looked up from germline, CDR1 is LNHDA and CDR2 is SQIVND (reference sequence). V lost 2 bases, J lost 7 bases, and 7 bases stayed unmatched. The CDR3 sequence is 16 residues long. TCRdb processed the 5' RACE reads anew with MiXCR; each CDR3 protein has one entry. The sample lists some 1,600,000 distinct CDR3 sequences, around a third occurring once. The material sequenced was cord blood. This chain links TRBV19 with TRBJ2-1; 11 positions match TRBD2. The source is a newborn girl in good health. The CDR3 nucleotides read TGTGCCAGTAGTATACAACTAGCGGGAGCGGGAAATGAGCAGTTCTTC. Protein: CASSIQLAGAGNEQFF.